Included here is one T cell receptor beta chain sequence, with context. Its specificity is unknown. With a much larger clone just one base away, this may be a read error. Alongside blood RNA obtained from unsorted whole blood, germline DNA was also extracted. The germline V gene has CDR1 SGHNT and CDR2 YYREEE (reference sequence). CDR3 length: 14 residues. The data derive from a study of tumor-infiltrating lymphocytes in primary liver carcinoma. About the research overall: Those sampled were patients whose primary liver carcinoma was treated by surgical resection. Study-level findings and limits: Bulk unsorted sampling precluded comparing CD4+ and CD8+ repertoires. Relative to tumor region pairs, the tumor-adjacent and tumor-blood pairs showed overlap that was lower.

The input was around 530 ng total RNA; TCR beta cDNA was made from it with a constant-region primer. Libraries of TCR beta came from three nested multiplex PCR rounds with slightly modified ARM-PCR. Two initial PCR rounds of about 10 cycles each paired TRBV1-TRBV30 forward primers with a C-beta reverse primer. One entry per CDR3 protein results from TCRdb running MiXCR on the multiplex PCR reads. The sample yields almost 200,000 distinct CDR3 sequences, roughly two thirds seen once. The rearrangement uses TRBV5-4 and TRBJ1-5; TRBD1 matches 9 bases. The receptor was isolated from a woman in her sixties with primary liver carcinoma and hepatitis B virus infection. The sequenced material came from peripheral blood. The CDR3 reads CANSHDRGNQPQHF. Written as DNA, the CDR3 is TGTGCCAACAGCCATGACAGGGGGAATCAGCCCCAGCATTTT. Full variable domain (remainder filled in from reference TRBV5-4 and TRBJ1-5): ETGVTQSPTHLIKTRGQQVTLRCSSQSGHNTVSWYQQALGQGPQFIFQYYREEENGRGNFPPRFSGLQFPNYSSELNVNALELDDSALYLCANSHDRGNQPQHFGDGTRLSIL.